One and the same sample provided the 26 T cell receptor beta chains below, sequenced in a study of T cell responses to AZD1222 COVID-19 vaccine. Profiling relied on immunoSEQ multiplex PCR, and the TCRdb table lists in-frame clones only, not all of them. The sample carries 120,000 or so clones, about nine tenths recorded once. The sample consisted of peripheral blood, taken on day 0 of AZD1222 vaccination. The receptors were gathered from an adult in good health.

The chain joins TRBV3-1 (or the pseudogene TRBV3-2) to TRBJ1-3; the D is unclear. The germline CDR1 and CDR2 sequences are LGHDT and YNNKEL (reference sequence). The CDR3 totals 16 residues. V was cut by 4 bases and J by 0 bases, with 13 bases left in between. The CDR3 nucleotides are TGTGCCAGCAGCCCGGAGAAGCGAGCCTCTGGAAACACCATATATTTT. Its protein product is CASSPEKRASGNTIYF.

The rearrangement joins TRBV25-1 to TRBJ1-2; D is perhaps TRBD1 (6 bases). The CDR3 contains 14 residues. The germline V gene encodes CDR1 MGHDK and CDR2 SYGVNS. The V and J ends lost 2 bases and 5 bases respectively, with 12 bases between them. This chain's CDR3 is CASSEPGARYGYTF. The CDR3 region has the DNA TGTGCCAGCAGTGAACCGGGGGCGCGGTATGGCTACACCTTC.

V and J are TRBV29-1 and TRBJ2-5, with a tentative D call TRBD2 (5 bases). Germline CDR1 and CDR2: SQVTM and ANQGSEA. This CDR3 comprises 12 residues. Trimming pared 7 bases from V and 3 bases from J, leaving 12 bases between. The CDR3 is CSATSDKETQYF. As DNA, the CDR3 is TGCAGCGCTACTAGTGACAAAGAGACCCAGTACTTC. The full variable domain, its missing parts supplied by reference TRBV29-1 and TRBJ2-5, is SAVISQKPSRDICQRGTSLTIQCQVDSQVTMMFWYRQQPGQSLTLIATANQGSEATYESGFVIDKFPISRPNLTFSTLTVSNMSPEDSSIYLCSATSDKETQYFGPGTRLLVL.

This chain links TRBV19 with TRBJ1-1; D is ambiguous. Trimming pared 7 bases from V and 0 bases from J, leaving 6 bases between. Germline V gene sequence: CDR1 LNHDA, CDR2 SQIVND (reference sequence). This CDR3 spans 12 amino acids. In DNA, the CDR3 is TGTGCCAGTAAGGAAATGAACACTGAAGCTTTCTTT. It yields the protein CASKEMNTEAFF.

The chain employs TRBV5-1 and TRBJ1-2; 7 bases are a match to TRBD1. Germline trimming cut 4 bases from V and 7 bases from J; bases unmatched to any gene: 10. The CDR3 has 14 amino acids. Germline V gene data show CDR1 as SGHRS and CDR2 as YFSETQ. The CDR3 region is CASSLSGGGPGYTF. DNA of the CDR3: TGCGCCAGCAGCCTCTCAGGGGGGGGCCCTGGCTACACCTTC.

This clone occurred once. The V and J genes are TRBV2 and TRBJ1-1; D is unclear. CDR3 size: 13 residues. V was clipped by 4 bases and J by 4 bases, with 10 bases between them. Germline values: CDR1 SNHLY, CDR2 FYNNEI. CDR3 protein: CASSGDLGTEAFF. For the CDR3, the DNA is TGTGCCAGCAGTGGGGATCTTGGCACTGAAGCTTTCTTT.

The CDR3 sequence: CASSLAGVTEAFF. CDR3 DNA sequence: TGTGCCAGCAGCTTAGCGGGGGTCACTGAAGCTTTCTTT. The chain employs TRBV11-2 and TRBJ1-1; maybe TRBD1 (5 bases). V lost 1 base, J lost 4 bases, and 7 bases lay in between. Per the germline V gene, CDR1 is SGHAT and CDR2 is FQNNGV. The length of the CDR3 is 13 residues.

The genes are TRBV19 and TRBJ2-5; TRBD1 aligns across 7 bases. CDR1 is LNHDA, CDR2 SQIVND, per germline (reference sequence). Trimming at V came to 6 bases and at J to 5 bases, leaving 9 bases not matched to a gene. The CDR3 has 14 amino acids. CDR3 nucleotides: TGTGCCAGTAGCCGACAGGGAACGGGGGAGACCCAGTACTTC. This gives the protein CASSRQGTGETQYF.

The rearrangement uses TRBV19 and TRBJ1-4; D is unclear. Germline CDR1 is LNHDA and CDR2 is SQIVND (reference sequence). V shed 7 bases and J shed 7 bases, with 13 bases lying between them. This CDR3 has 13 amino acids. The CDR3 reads CASNPAPGEKLFF. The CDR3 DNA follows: TGTGCCAGTAATCCAGCCCCTGGTGAAAAACTGTTTTTT.

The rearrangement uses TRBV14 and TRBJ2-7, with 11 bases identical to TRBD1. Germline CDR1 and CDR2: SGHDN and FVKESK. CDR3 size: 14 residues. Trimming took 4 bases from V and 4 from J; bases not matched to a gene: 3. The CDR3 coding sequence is TGTGCCAGCAGCCGATGGGACAGGGGGTACGAGCAGTACTTC. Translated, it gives CASSRWDRGYEQYF.

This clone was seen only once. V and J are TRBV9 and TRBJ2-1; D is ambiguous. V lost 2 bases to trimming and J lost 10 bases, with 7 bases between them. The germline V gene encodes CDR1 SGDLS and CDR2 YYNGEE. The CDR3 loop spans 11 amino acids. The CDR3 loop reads CASSVEREQFF. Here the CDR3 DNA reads TGTGCCAGCAGCGTGGAGAGAGAGCAGTTCTTC. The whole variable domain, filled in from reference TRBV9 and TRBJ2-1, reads DSGVTQTPKHLITATGQRVTLRCSPRSGDLSVYWYQQSLDQGLQFLIQYYNGEERAKGNILERFSAQQFPDLHSELNLSSLELGDSALYFCASSVEREQFFGPGTRLTVL.

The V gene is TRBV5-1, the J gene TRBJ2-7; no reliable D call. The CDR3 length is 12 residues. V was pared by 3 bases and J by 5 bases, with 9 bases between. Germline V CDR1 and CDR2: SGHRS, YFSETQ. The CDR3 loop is CASSWTSDEQYF. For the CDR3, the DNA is TGCGCCAGCAGCTGGACGAGCGACGAGCAGTACTTC. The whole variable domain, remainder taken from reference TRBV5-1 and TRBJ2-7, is KAGVTQTPRYLIKTRGQQVTLSCSPISGHRSVSWYQQTPGQGLQFLFEYFSETQRNKGNFPGRFSGRQFSNSRSEMNVSTLELGDSALYLCASSWTSDEQYFGPGTRLTVT.

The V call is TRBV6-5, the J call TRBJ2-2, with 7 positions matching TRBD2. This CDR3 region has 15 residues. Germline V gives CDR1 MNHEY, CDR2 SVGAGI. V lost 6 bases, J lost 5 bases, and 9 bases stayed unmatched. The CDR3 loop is CASRRGGGETGELFF. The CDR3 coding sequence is TGTGCCAGCAGACGCGGGGGTGGGGAGACCGGGGAGCTGTTTTTT.

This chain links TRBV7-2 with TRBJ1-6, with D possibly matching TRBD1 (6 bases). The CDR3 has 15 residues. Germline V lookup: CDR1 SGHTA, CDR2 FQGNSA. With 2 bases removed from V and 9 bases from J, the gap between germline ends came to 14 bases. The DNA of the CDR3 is TGTGCCAGCAGCTTACCCCCACCGACAGGTTCACCCCTCCACTTT. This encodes CASSLPPPTGSPLHF.

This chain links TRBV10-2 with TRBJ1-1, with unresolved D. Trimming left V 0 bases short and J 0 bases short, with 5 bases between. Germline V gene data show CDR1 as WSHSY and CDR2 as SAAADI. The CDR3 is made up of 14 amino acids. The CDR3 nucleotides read TGCGCCAGCAGTGAGTCAAATTTGAACACTGAAGCTTTCTTT. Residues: CASSESNLNTEAFF.

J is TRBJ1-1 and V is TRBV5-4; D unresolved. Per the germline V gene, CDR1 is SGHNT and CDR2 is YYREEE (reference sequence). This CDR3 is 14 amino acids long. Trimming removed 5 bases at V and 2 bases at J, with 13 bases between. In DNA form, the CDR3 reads TGTGCCAGCAGTATCCAGACCCTTAACACTGAAGCTTTCTTT. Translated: CASSIQTLNTEAFF. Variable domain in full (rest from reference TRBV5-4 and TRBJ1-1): ETGVTQSPTHLIKTRGQQVTLRCSSQSGHNTVSWYQQALGQGPQFIFQYYREEENGRGNFPPRFSGLQFPNYSSELNVNALELDDSALYLCASSIQTLNTEAFFGQGTRLTVV.

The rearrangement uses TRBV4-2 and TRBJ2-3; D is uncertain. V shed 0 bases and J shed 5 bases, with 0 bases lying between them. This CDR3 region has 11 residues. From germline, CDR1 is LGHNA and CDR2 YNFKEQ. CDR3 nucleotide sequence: TGTGCCAGCAGCCAAGAAGATACGCAGTATTTT. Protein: CASSQEDTQYF.

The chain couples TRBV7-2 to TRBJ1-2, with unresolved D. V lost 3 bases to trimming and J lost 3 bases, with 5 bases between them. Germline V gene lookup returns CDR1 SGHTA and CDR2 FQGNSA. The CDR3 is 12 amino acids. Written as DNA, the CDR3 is TGTGCCAGCAGCTTCGGCGACTATGGCTACACCTTC. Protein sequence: CASSFGDYGYTF.

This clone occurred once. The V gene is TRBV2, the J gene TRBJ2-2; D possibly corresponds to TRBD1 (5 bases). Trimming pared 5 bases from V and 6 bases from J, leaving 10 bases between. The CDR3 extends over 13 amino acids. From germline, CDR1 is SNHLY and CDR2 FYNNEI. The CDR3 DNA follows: TGTGCCAGCAGTCCCAGGGTTTCCGGGGAGCTGTTTTTT. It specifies CASSPRVSGELFF.

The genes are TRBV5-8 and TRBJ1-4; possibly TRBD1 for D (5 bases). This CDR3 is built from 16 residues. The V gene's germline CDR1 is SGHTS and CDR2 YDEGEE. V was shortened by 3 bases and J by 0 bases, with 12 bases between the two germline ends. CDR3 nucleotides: TGTGCCAGCAGCTACAGGAGAGGAGCAACTAATGAAAAACTGTTTTTT. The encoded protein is CASSYRRGATNEKLFF.

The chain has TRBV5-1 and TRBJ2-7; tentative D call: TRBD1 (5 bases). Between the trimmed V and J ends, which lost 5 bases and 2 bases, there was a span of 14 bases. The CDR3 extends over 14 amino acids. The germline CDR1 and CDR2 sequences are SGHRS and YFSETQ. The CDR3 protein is CASRIDRETYEQYF. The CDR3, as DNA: TGCGCCAGCAGGATAGACAGAGAAACCTACGAGCAGTACTTC.

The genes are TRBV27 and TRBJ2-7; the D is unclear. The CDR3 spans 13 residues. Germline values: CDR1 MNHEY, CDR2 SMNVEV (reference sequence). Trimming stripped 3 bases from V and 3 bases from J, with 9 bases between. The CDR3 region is CASSFRQNYEQYF. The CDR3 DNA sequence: TGTGCCAGCAGTTTTCGGCAGAACTACGAGCAGTACTTC.

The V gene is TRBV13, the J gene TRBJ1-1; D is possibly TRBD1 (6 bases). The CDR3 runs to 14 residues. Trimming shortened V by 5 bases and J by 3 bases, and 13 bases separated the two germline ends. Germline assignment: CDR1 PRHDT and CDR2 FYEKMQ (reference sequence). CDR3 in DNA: TGTGCCAGCAGCCCCAGGGCAGGGGACACTGAAGCTTTCTTT. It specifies CASSPRAGDTEAFF.

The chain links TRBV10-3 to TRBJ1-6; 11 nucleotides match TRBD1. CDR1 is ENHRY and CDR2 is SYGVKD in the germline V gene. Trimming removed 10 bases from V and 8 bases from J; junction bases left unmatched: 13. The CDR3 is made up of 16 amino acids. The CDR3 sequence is CATHTGTGGGDSPLHF. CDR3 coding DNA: TGTGCCACACACACCGGGACAGGGGGAGGGGATTCACCCCTCCACTTT.

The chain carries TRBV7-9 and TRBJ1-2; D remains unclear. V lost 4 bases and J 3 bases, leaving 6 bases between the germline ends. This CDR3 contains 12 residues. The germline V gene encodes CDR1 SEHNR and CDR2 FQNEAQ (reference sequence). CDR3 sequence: CASSSAYYGYTF. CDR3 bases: TGTGCCAGCAGCTCAGCATACTATGGCTACACCTTC.

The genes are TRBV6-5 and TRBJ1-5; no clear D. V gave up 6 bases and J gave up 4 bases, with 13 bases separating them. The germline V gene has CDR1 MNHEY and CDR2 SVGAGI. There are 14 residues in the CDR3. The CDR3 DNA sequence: TGTGCCAGCAGAGCGAACGGCAGAAATCAGCCCCAGCATTTT. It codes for CASRANGRNQPQHF.